This TCR beta chain was sequenced for a study of human T cells and chemical hapten exposure. A single record per CDR3 protein comes from TCRdb applying MiXCR to the RACE reads. The sample lists tens of thousands of distinct CDR3 sequences, around 9.5% seen once, with roughly 25% in the top ten. Time point here: patch test 3, about 24 weeks after DPC sensitization. Treatment of the sample: therapeutic diphenylcyclopropenone sensitization with weekly scalp DPC. The total RNA was obtained from whole blood that was not fractionated. Germline CDR1 and CDR2: SGHNT and YENEEA. The V end lost 4 bases, the J end lost 7 bases, and 17 bases lay between the germline ends. The CDR3 is 15 amino acids. This clonotype was recorded at least ten times. The antigen is not known. Whole-study findings and limits: Expanded TCRs grouped into significantly more large CDR3 similarity clusters than controls produced.

This clonotype originated in a middle-aged man with alopecia areata. Some clones in this sample may be carry-over from other donors' samples. This specimen was whole blood, taken in connection with sensitization to the hapten diphenylcyclopropenone (DPC). The chain couples TRBV11-3 to TRBJ2-1; the D gene is possibly TRBD2 (6 bases). Here the CDR3 DNA reads TGTGCCAGCAGCTCCGGGACTGGCATGGGGAATGAGCAGTTCTTC. Translated: CASSSGTGMGNEQFF.